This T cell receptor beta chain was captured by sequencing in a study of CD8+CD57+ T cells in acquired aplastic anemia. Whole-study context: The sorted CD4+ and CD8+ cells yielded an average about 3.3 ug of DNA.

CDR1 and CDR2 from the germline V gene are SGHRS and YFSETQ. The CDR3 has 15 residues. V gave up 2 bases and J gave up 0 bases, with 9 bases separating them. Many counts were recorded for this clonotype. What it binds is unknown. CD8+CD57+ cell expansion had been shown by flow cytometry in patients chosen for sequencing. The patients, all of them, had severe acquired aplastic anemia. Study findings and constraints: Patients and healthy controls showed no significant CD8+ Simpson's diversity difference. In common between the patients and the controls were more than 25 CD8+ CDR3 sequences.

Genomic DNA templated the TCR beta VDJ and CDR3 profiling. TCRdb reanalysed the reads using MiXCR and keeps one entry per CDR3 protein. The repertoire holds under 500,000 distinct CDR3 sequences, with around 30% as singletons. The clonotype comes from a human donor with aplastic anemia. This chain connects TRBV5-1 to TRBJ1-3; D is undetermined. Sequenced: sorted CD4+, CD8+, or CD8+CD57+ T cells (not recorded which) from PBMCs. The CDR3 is CASSLGGYSGNTIYF. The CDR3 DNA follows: TGCGCCAGCAGCTTAGGAGGGTACTCTGGAAACACCATATATTTT.